The rows below give T cell receptor beta chains drawn from one sample of a study of a mutant IDH1 vaccine in newly diagnosed glioma. Their antigen targets remain unknown. The repertoire was sequenced with immunoSEQ multiplex PCR; TCRdb's copy has only in-frame clones and lacks some. The sample records tens of thousands of clones, less than 70% being singletons. Here the sequenced sample was peripheral blood mononuclear cells (PBMCs), taken from a glioma patient whose treatment included an IDH1 peptide vaccine. The receptors here all came from a man aged 35 to 55 with glioma. Some clones in this sample may be carry-over from other donors' samples. Each CDR3 is given with its conserved first and last residue. A D gene is named only where the DNA matches it firmly. For some rows the clone size is stated as once, few or many, or as a class when expanded; others skip it.

D	J	V	length	size	DNA	CDR3
TRBD1	TRBJ1-6	TRBV18	13	-	TGTGCCAGCTCACCCCCTCCCGGGACAGGGCTCCACTTT	CASSPPPGTGLHF
-	TRBJ1-1	TRBV7-9	14	-	TGTGCCAGCAGACCCCGGACAGCTCCGGAGATGGCTTTCTTT	CASRPRTAPEMAFF
-	TRBJ1-5	TRBV10-3	16	once	TGTGCCATCAGTGAAAACGGGGTTCGGGGCAATCAGCCCCAGCATTTT	CAISENGVRGNQPQHF
-	TRBJ1-3	TRBV5-1	11	-	TGCGCCAGCAGCGAAAGAAACACCATATATTTT	CASSERNTIYF
TRBD1	TRBJ1-1	TRBV5-1	15	few	TGCGCCAGCAGCGACCAGGGGGCCGCGAACACTGAAGCTTTCTTT	CASSDQGAANTEAFF
-	TRBJ2-1	TRBV2	12	-	TGTGCCAGCAGTCCGGACAACAATGAGCAGTTCTTC	CASSPDNNEQFF
-	TRBJ2-5	TRBV7-9	13	once	TGTGCCAGCGCGGGGACGCACGGAGAGACCCAGTACTTC	CASAGTHGETQYF
-	TRBJ1-1	TRBV7-9	17	-	TGTGCCAGCAGCTTAGTAAGAGTCACCTATCAGAACACTGAAGCTTTCTTT	CASSLVRVTYQNTEAFF
-	TRBJ1-4	TRBV4-2	16	-	TGTGCCAGCAGCCAAGATCTCGGGGTGGCTAATGAAAAACTGTTTTTT	CASSQDLGVANEKLFF
-	TRBJ1-6	TRBV27	15	-	TGTGCCAGCTGGGGGAAGGCAGGGATTGATTCACCCCTCCACTTT	CASWGKAGIDSPLHF
-	TRBJ1-6	TRBV6-5	14	-	TGTGCCAGCAGTACCCGGGGGCTTAATTCACCCCTCCACTTT	CASSTRGLNSPLHF
-	TRBJ1-5	TRBV6-5	15	-	TGTGCCAGCAGGGGTTCGGACAGCCGCAATCAGCCCCAGCATTTT	CASRGSDSRNQPQHF
-	TRBJ2-1	TRBV4-2	17	-	TGTGCCAGCAGCCAAGGCCGTGGGGGGGGCGCCTACAATGAGCAGTTCTTC	CASSQGRGGGAYNEQFF
TRBD1	TRBJ1-2	TRBV4-1	16	few	TGCGCCAGCAGCCACGTACCGGGACAGAGGGACTATGGCTACACCTTC	CASSHVPGQRDYGYTF
-	TRBJ1-4	TRBV5-6	17	-	-	CASSSLSFGAGGEKLFF